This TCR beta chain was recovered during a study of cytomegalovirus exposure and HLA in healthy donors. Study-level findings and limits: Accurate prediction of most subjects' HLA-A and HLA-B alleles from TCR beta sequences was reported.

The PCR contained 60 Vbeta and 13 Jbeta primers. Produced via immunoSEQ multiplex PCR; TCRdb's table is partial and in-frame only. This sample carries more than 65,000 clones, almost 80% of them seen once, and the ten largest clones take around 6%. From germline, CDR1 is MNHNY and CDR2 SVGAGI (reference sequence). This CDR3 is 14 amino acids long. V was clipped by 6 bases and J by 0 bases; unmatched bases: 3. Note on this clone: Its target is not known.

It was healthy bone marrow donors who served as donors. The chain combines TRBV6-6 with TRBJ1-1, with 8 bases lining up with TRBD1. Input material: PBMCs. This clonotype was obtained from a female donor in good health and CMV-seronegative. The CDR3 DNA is TGTGCCAGCAGGGACAGGGCTATGAACACTGAAGCTTTCTTT. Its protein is CASRDRAMNTEAFF.